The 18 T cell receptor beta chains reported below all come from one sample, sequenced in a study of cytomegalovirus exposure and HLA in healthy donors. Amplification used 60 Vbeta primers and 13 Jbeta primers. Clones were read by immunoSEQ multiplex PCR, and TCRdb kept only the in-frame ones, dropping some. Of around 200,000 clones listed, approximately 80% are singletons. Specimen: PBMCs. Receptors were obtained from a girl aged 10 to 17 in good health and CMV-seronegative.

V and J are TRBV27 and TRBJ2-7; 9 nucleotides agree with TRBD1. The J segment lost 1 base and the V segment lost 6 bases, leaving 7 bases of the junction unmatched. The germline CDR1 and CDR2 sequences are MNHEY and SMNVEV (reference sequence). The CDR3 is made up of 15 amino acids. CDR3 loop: CASSPTGGVSYEQYF. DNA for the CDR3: TGTGCCAGCAGCCCTACAGGGGGCGTGTCCTACGAGCAGTACTTC.

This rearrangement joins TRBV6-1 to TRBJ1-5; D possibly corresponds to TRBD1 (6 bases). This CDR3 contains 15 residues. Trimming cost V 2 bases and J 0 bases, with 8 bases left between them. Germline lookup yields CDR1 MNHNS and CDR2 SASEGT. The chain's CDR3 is CASSERGISNQPQHF. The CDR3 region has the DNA TGTGCCAGCAGTGAAAGGGGGATTAGCAATCAGCCCCAGCATTTT.

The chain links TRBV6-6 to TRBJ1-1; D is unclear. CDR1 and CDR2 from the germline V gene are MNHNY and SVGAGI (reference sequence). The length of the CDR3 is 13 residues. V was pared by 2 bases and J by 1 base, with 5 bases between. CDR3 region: CASSYHKNTEAFF. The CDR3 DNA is TGTGCCAGCAGTTACCACAAGAACACTGAAGCTTTCTTT.

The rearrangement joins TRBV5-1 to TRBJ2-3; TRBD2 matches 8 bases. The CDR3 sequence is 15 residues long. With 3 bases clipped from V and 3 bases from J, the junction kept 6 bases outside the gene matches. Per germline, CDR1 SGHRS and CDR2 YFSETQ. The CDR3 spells CASSSGLGGTDTQYF. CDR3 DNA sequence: TGCGCCAGCAGCTCGGGACTAGGGGGGACAGATACGCAGTATTTT.

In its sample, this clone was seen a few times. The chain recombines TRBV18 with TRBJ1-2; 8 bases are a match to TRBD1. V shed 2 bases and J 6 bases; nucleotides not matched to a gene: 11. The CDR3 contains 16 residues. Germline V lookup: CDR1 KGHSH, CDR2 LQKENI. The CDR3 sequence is CASSPYVGQEGDGYTF. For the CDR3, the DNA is TGTGCCAGCTCACCATACGTGGGACAGGAGGGGGATGGCTACACCTTC. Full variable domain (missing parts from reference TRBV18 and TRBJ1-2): NAGVMQNPRHLVRRRGQEARLRCSPMKGHSHVYWYRQLPEEGLKFMVYLQKENIIDESGMPKERFSAEFPKEGPSILRIQQVVRGDSAAYFCASSPYVGQEGDGYTFGSGTRLTVV.

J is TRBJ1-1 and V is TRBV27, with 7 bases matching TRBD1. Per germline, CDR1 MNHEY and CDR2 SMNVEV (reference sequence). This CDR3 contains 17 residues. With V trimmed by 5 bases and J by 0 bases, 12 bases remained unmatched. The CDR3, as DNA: TGTGCCAGCAGTAGACGGACAGGCGGAGAAGTGAACACTGAAGCTTTCTTT. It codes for CASSRRTGGEVNTEAFF.

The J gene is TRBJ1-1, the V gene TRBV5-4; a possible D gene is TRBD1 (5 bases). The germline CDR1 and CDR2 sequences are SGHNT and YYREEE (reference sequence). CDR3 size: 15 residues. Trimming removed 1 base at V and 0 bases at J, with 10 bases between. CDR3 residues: CASSLRTPLNTEAFF. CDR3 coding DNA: TGTGCCAGCAGCTTGCGGACACCGCTGAACACTGAAGCTTTCTTT. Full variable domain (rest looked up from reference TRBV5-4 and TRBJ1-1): ETGVTQSPTHLIKTRGQQVTLRCSSQSGHNTVSWYQQALGQGPQFIFQYYREEENGRGNFPPRFSGLQFPNYSSELNVNALELDDSALYLCASSLRTPLNTEAFFGQGTRLTVV.

CDR3 sequence (DNA): TGTGCCAGCAGCTTAGACAGCTACACCGGGGAGCTGTTTTTT. It encodes CASSLDSYTGELFF. This chain links TRBV7-2 with TRBJ2-2, with unresolved D. CDR1 and CDR2 from the germline V gene are SGHTA and FQGNSA. V was shortened by 1 base and J by 3 bases, with 6 bases between the two germline ends. This CDR3 has 14 amino acids.

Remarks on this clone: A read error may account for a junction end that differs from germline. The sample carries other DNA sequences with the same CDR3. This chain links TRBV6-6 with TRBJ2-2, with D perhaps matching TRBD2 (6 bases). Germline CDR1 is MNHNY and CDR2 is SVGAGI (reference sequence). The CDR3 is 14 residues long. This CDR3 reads CASSYWREAGELFF. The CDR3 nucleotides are TGCGCCAGCAGTTACTGGAGGGAAGCCGGGGAGCTGTTTTTT.

The CDR3 protein is CASSKDRGMGYEQYF. CDR3 nucleotide sequence: TGTGCCAGCAGCAAAGATCGGGGAATGGGCTACGAGCAGTACTTC. The chain is built from TRBV21-1 and TRBJ2-7; TRBD2, as called in the table, went unchecked against the DNA. TRBV21-1 is deemed a pseudogene. CDR3 length equals 15 residues.

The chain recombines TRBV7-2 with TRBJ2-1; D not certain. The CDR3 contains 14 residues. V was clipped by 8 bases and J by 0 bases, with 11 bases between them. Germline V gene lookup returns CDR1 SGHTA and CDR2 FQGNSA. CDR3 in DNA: TGTGCCAGCCTCACAGACCTCTCCTACAATGAGCAGTTCTTC. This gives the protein CASLTDLSYNEQFF. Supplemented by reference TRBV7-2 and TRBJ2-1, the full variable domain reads GAGVSQSPSNKVTEKGKDVELRCDPISGHTALYWYRQSLGQGLEFLIYFQGNSAPDKSGLPSDRFSAERTGGSVSTLTIQRTQQEDSAVYLCASLTDLSYNEQFFGPGTRLTVL.

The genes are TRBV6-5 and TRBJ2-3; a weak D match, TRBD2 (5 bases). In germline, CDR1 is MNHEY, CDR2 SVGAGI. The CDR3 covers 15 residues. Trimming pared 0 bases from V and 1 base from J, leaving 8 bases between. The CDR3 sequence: CASSYSGGRTDTQYF. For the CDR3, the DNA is TGTGCCAGCAGTTACTCGGGCGGGCGCACAGATACGCAGTATTTT.

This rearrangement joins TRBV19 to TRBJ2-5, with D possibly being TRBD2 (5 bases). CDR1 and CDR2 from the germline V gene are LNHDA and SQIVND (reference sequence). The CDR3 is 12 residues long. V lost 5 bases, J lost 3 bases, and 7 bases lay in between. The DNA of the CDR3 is TGTGCCAGTAGTGTGCGGGAAGAGACCCAGTACTTC. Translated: CASSVREETQYF.

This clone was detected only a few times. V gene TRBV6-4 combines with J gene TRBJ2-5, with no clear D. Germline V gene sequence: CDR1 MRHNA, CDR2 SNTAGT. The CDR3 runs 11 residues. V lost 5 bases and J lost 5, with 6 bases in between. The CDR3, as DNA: TGTGCCAGCAGTTATTCGGAGACCCAGTACTTC. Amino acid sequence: CASSYSETQYF.

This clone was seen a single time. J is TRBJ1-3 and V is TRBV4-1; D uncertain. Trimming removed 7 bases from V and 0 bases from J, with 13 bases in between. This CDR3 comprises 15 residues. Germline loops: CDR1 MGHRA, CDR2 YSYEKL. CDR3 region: CASMRAPDSGNTIYF. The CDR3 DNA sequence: TGCGCCAGCATGAGGGCTCCCGACTCTGGAAACACCATATATTTT.

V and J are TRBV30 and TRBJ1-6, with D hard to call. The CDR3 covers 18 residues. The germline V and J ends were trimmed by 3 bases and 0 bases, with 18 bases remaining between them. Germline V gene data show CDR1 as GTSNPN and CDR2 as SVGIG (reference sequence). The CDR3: CAWSLYAHFSSYNSPLHF. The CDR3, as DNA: TGTGCCTGGAGCTTATACGCCCACTTTAGCTCCTATAATTCACCCCTCCACTTT.

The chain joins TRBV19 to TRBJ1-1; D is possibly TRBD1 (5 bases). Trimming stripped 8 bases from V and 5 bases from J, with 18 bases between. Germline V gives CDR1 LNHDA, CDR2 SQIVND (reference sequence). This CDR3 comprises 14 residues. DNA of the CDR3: TGTGCCAGTGGATCAGGGTTTGGGATGACTGAAGCTTTCTTT. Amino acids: CASGSGFGMTEAFF.

The CDR3 DNA sequence: TGTGCCAGCAGCGTAGAGGGGGAAAGGGCAGATACGCAGTATTTT. Translation gives CASSVEGERADTQYF. The gene calls are TRBV9 and TRBJ2-3; maybe TRBD1 (6 bases). The CDR3 is 15 residues long. The germline gives CDR1 SGDLS, CDR2 YYNGEE. Deletions cut 0 bases from V and 4 bases from J, with 12 bases between.